Listed here is a single T cell receptor beta chain. These data are taken from a study of blood T cell repertoires in COVID-19. For the study at large: PBMCs, B-cell-depleted T cells, or T cells provided the cDNA or gDNA that made up the material.

The CDR3 has 15 amino acids. Germline assignment: CDR1 SGDLS and CDR2 YYNGEE. V was cut by 1 base and J by 5 bases, with 15 bases left in between. In the authors' workflow: Reference gene primers were amplified, and this amplification served to estimate nucleated cell counts. Profiled with immunoSEQ multiplex PCR; TCRdb holds only in-frame clones, not every one. That table gives V, J and clone size, and the DNA gave D and trimming. The sample has 130,000 to 150,000 clones, approximately 84% seen once. The V and J genes are TRBV9 and TRBJ2-5; no reliable D call. This receptor was obtained from a human donor with acute or convalescent COVID-19. The donor label of this sample is uncertain. Material: peripheral blood. CDR3 loop: CASSVTGSRVETQYF. CDR3 DNA: TGTGCCAGCAGCGTAACTGGATCCCGGGTGGAGACCCAGTACTTC.